The 30 T cell receptor beta chains listed next were all sequenced from one sample in a study of cytomegalovirus exposure and HLA in healthy donors. The protocol was immunoSEQ multiplex PCR, while the TCRdb copy is restricted to in-frame clones and leaves out a portion. The table has roughly 120,000 clones, over 75% seen once. Sequencing used PBMCs. These receptors originate from a woman aged 30 to 39 in good health and CMV-seropositive.

The V call is TRBV2, the J call TRBJ1-5; 9 positions match TRBD1. The CDR3 spans 16 residues. With 2 bases clipped from V and 7 bases from J, the junction kept 9 bases outside the gene matches. CDR1 is SNHLY, CDR2 FYNNEI, per germline. The chain's CDR3 is CASSEYGTGLRQPQHF. Here the CDR3 DNA reads TGTGCCAGCAGTGAATATGGGACAGGGCTTCGGCAGCCCCAGCATTTT.

The chain links TRBV7-6 to TRBJ2-7; D possibly corresponds to TRBD2 (6 bases). Germline CDR1 and CDR2: SGHVS and FNYEAQ. The ends were cut back, 1 base at V and 3 bases at J, with 7 bases in the middle. This CDR3 contains 13 residues. CDR3 sequence: CASSLETSYEQYF. In DNA form, the CDR3 reads TGTGCCAGCAGCTTAGAGACTAGCTACGAGCAGTACTTC.

This rearrangement joins TRBV5-4 to TRBJ1-1, with D possibly TRBD1 on 6 matching bases. CDR1 SGHNT and CDR2 YYREEE come from the germline V gene (reference sequence). The CDR3 has 16 residues. V was clipped by 2 bases and J by 0 bases, with 14 bases between them. The CDR3 sequence is CASSFGLQGLNTEAFF. As DNA, the CDR3 is TGTGCCAGCAGCTTCGGGTTGCAGGGGCTGAACACTGAAGCTTTCTTT.

The chain joins TRBV7-9 to TRBJ2-1, with 8 nucleotides matching TRBD2. V trimming: 5 bases; J trimming: 6 bases; junction bases outside the gene matches: 9. The germline V gene has CDR1 SEHNR and CDR2 FQNEAQ (reference sequence). This CDR3 has 15 amino acids. In nucleotides, the CDR3 is TGTGCCAGCAGCACAGAGGGGACTAGTATCAATGAGCAGTTCTTC. Encoded protein: CASSTEGTSINEQFF.

There are a few counts of this clone. The chain recombines TRBV19 with TRBJ1-6; D perhaps matches TRBD1 (6 bases). The CDR3 extends over 15 amino acids. Germline V gene lookup returns CDR1 LNHDA and CDR2 SQIVND (reference sequence). V dropped 3 bases and J dropped 9 bases, with 15 bases sitting between them. CDR3 residues: CASSISRGLGSPLHF. The DNA of the CDR3 is TGTGCCAGTAGTATTTCCAGGGGCCTCGGTTCACCCCTCCACTTT. The whole variable domain, filled in from reference TRBV19 and TRBJ1-6, reads DGGITQSPKYLFRKEGQNVTLSCEQNLNHDAMYWYRQDPGQGLRLIYYSQIVNDFQKGDIAEGYSVSREKKESFPLTVTSAQKNPTAFYLCASSISRGLGSPLHFGNGTRLTVT.

This rearrangement joins TRBV7-9 to TRBJ2-7; D is undetermined. Germline V gene lookup returns CDR1 SEHNR and CDR2 FQNEAQ (reference sequence). V dropped 5 bases and J dropped 0 bases, with 8 bases sitting between them. The CDR3 extends over 13 amino acids. The CDR3 DNA follows: TGTGCCAGCAGCCGCCCTAGCTCCTACGAGCAGTACTTC. It is translated as CASSRPSSYEQYF.

The V and J genes are TRBV5-5 and TRBJ2-1; D gene uncertain. CDR1 and CDR2 from the germline V gene are SGHKS and YYEKEE (reference sequence). V was pared by 5 bases and J by 1 base, with 10 bases between. This CDR3 contains 14 residues. The CDR3 sequence: CASRKIRSYNEQFF. CDR3 in DNA: TGTGCCAGCAGGAAAATACGGTCCTACAATGAGCAGTTCTTC.

V usage is TRBV13 and J usage is TRBJ2-3; D perhaps matches TRBD2 (6 bases). Trimming cost V 5 bases and J 6 bases, with 12 bases left between them. Germline values: CDR1 PRHDT, CDR2 FYEKMQ (reference sequence). The length of the CDR3 is 13 residues. The CDR3 spells CASSLRLEDTQYF. CDR3 nucleotide sequence: TGTGCCAGCAGCCTTAGACTAGAGGATACGCAGTATTTT.

The chain joins TRBV7-9 to TRBJ2-7, with D possibly being TRBD2 (6 bases). Germline CDR1 and CDR2: SEHNR and FQNEAQ (reference sequence). Trimming left V 4 bases short and J 4 bases short, with 11 bases between. The CDR3 is made up of 13 amino acids. The CDR3 DNA reads TGTGCCAGCAGCTCGGGACTCCCGTACGAGCAGTACTTC. This translates into CASSSGLPYEQYF.

The genes are TRBV27 and TRBJ1-1, with 7 bases that match TRBD1. The CDR3 totals 15 residues. With 4 bases clipped from V and 1 base from J, the junction kept 6 bases outside the gene matches. Germline-derived CDR1 and CDR2 are MNHEY and SMNVEV (reference sequence). The DNA of the CDR3 is TGTGCCAGCAGTTGGGGGCAGGGGGGGAACACTGAAGCTTTCTTT. Translation: CASSWGQGGNTEAFF.

The CDR3 reads CASSLGKVEQYF. CDR3 sequence (DNA): TGTGCCAGCAGCCTCGGGAAGGTCGAGCAGTACTTC. This chain connects TRBV7-9 to TRBJ2-7; D perhaps matches TRBD2 (5 bases). This CDR3 region has 12 residues. V was cut by 5 bases and J by 6 bases, with 11 bases left in between. Germline V lookup: CDR1 SEHNR, CDR2 FQNEAQ (reference sequence).

The chain recombines TRBV11-2 with TRBJ1-5; D is perhaps TRBD1 (6 bases). CDR1 is SGHAT, CDR2 FQNNGV, per germline. V gave up 1 base and J gave up 7 bases, with 14 bases separating them. This CDR3 comprises 15 residues. In nucleotides, the CDR3 is TGTGCCAGCAGCTTAGGGTCAGGGGTTGGGCAGCCCCAGCATTTT. Translated, it gives CASSLGSGVGQPQHF.

The V call is TRBV5-4, the J call TRBJ2-2; TRBD2 agrees at 10 bases. Trimming took 0 bases from V and 7 from J; bases not matched to a gene: 6. The V gene's germline CDR1 is SGHNT and CDR2 YYREEE (reference sequence). There are 16 residues in the CDR3. CDR3 amino acids: CASSLDGSGRNGELFF. The CDR3 nucleotides are TGTGCCAGCAGCTTGGATGGTAGCGGGAGGAACGGGGAGCTGTTTTTT. The whole variable domain, filled in from reference TRBV5-4 and TRBJ2-2, reads ETGVTQSPTHLIKTRGQQVTLRCSSQSGHNTVSWYQQALGQGPQFIFQYYREEENGRGNFPPRFSGLQFPNYSSELNVNALELDDSALYLCASSLDGSGRNGELFFGEGSRLTVL.

The rearrangement joins TRBV6-6 to TRBJ1-1, with TRBD1 matching over 7 bases. CDR3 length equals 15 residues. With 6 bases clipped from V and 3 bases from J, the junction kept 10 bases outside the gene matches. Germline assignment: CDR1 MNHNY and CDR2 SVGAGI (reference sequence). CDR3 sequence (DNA): TGTGCCAGCAGCCTAACAGGGGCAAGGGACACTGAAGCTTTCTTT. Protein product: CASSLTGARDTEAFF.

The J gene is TRBJ1-5, the V gene TRBV5-6, with TRBD1 as a possible D gene (6 bases). The CDR3 spans 14 residues. Germline values: CDR1 SGHDT, CDR2 YYEEEE. The V and J ends lost 3 bases and 4 bases respectively, with 11 bases between them. CDR3 DNA sequence: TGTGCCAGCAGCTCCAGGGGAGGGAATCAGCCCCAGCATTTT. Protein product: CASSSRGGNQPQHF.

The V call is TRBV28, the J call TRBJ2-7; unclear D gene. The CDR3 runs to 14 residues. The germline V and J ends were trimmed by 4 bases and 2 bases, with 12 bases remaining between them. Germline values: CDR1 MDHEN, CDR2 SYDVKM. CDR3 nucleotide sequence: TGTGCCAGCAGTTCCCCAATAAACACCTACGAGCAGTACTTC. It yields the protein CASSSPINTYEQYF.

The chain links TRBV18 to TRBJ2-5; D is perhaps TRBD1 (6 bases). Germline CDR1 reads KGHSH; CDR2 reads LQKENI. Trimming stripped 3 bases from V and 4 bases from J, with 12 bases between. The CDR3 is 14 residues long. CDR3 loop: CASSPPGVRETQYF. The CDR3 region has the DNA TGTGCCAGCTCACCCCCAGGGGTGCGAGAGACCCAGTACTTC.

The V and J genes are TRBV9 and TRBJ2-3; 7 bases match TRBD1. V lost 4 bases to trimming and J lost 2 bases; unmatched junction nucleotides: 7. This CDR3 has 15 amino acids. Looked up from germline, CDR1 is SGDLS and CDR2 is YYNGEE. As DNA, the CDR3 is TGTGCCAGCAGCAAGCAGGGGGTTCCCACAGATACGCAGTATTTT. Encoded protein: CASSKQGVPTDTQYF.

This sequence joins TRBV5-1 and TRBJ2-5, with 8 bases identical to TRBD1. Germline assignment: CDR1 SGHRS and CDR2 YFSETQ. The trim removed 5 bases at V and 2 bases at J, leaving 8 bases unmatched. The CDR3 has 15 amino acids. The CDR3: CASRRQGTYQETQYF. In DNA form, the CDR3 reads TGCGCCAGCAGAAGACAGGGGACATATCAAGAGACCCAGTACTTC.

The genes are TRBV12-5 and TRBJ2-6; D perhaps matches TRBD1 (5 bases). The CDR3 spans 16 residues. V was pared by 0 bases and J by 2 bases, with 8 bases between. Germline V CDR1 and CDR2: LGHNT, FRNRAP. CDR3 residues: CASGLVQGAGANVLTF. CDR3 DNA sequence: TGTGCTAGTGGTTTGGTACAAGGGGCTGGGGCCAACGTCCTGACTTTC. The complete variable domain, with remaining parts taken from reference TRBV12-5 and TRBJ2-6, reads DARVTQTPRHKVTEMGQEVTMRCQPILGHNTVFWYRQTMMQGLELLAYFRNRAPLDDSGMPKDRFSAEMPDATLATLKIQPSEPRDSAVYFCASGLVQGAGANVLTFGAGSRLTVL.

V usage is TRBV13 and J usage is TRBJ2-1; tentatively, D is TRBD1 (5 bases). There are 13 residues in the CDR3. Per germline, CDR1 PRHDT and CDR2 FYEKMQ (reference sequence). Trimming shortened V by 5 bases and J by 5 bases, and 10 bases separated the two germline ends. DNA of the CDR3: TGTGCCAGCAGCCAGGGCCGTAACAATGAGCAGTTCTTC. Translated: CASSQGRNNEQFF.

The genes are TRBV6-6 and TRBJ1-5, with 11 bases fitting TRBD1. Germline loops: CDR1 MNHNY, CDR2 SVGAGI (reference sequence). The CDR3 loop spans 16 amino acids. Germline trimming cut 6 bases from V and 1 base from J; bases unmatched to any gene: 5. The CDR3 sequence is CASRPGTGGSNQPQHF. Here the CDR3 DNA reads TGTGCCAGCAGACCCGGGACAGGGGGGAGCAATCAGCCCCAGCATTTT.

The genes are TRBV5-1 and TRBJ2-7; D might be TRBD1 (6 bases). Deletions cut 5 bases from V and 0 bases from J, with 12 bases between. The CDR3 is 14 residues long. CDR1 SGHRS and CDR2 YFSETQ come from the germline V gene. CDR3 loop: CASSRDRSSYEQYF. In DNA form, the CDR3 reads TGCGCCAGCAGTCGTGACAGGAGCTCCTACGAGCAGTACTTC.

The chain uses TRBV4-2 and TRBJ2-5; 10 bases are shared with TRBD1. The CDR3 extends over 20 amino acids. With 5 bases clipped from V and 2 bases from J, the junction kept 20 bases outside the gene matches. Germline CDR1 and CDR2: LGHNA and YNFKEQ. CDR3 region: CASSKTGRLSGTGAQETQYF. The DNA of the CDR3 is TGTGCCAGCAGCAAAACTGGGCGACTCTCCGGGACAGGGGCGCAAGAGACCCAGTACTTC.

This rearrangement joins TRBV18 to TRBJ1-1; TRBD1 agrees at 9 bases. The length of the CDR3 is 16 residues. Trimming cost V 3 bases and J 0 bases; bases outside gene matches: 5. From germline, CDR1 is KGHSH and CDR2 LQKENI. CDR3 amino acids: CASSPRTGAVNTEAFF. CDR3 DNA: TGTGCCAGCTCACCCCGGACAGGGGCCGTGAACACTGAAGCTTTCTTT.

This sequence joins TRBV19 and TRBJ2-3; weak D call: TRBD2 (5 bases). Germline loops: CDR1 LNHDA, CDR2 SQIVND (reference sequence). This CDR3 is 12 amino acids long. Trimming removed 6 bases from V and 8 bases from J, with 12 bases in between. CDR3 coding DNA: TGTGCCAGTAGGGAGGATGTTGGTACGCAGTATTTT. It codes for CASREDVGTQYF.

This clone was counted at least ten times. The chain carries TRBV27 and TRBJ1-5; 9 nucleotides match TRBD1. Germline loops: CDR1 MNHEY, CDR2 SMNVEV (reference sequence). This CDR3 spans 15 amino acids. V was clipped by 4 bases and J by 6 bases; unmatched bases: 7. This chain's CDR3 is CASSSGTGWSQPQHF. The CDR3 bases are TGTGCCAGCAGTTCCGGGACAGGGTGGAGTCAGCCCCAGCATTTT.

J is TRBJ1-6 and V is TRBV2, with D perhaps TRBD1 (5 bases). The CDR3 is 12 amino acids. From germline, CDR1 is SNHLY and CDR2 FYNNEI. Trimming took off 3 bases at V and 8 bases at J, with 5 bases between the two ends. The CDR3 here is CASSDRDSPLHF. CDR3 DNA: TGTGCCAGCAGTGACAGGGATTCACCCCTCCACTTT.

V gene TRBV28 combines with J gene TRBJ2-7; TRBD2 is a possible D gene (6 bases). Trimming left V 8 bases short and J 2 bases short, with 13 bases between. This CDR3 is built from 13 residues. CDR1 MDHEN and CDR2 SYDVKM come from the germline V gene. This chain's CDR3 is CASWGVGTYEQYF. In DNA form, the CDR3 reads TGTGCCAGCTGGGGGGTAGGGACCTACGAGCAGTACTTC.

The chain uses TRBV5-4 and TRBJ2-2, with 13 bases fitting TRBD2. The ends lost 3 bases at V and 2 bases at J; junction bases unmatched: 7. Germline CDR1 is SGHNT and CDR2 is YYREEE (reference sequence). The CDR3 is made up of 18 amino acids. This chain's CDR3 is CASSSGLAGDPNTGELFF. The CDR3 coding sequence is TGTGCCAGCAGCTCCGGACTAGCGGGAGACCCTAACACCGGGGAGCTGTTTTTT.